One sample yielded the 6 T cell receptor beta chains listed below, sequenced in a study of cytomegalovirus exposure and HLA in healthy donors. TCRdb keeps only in-frame clones here, not all; method: immunoSEQ multiplex PCR. The sample lists about 160,000 clones, roughly 95% seen once, with about 0.89% in the top ten. Sequenced sample: PBMCs. These receptors were obtained from a young woman in good health and CMV-seronegative.

The chain has TRBV27 and TRBJ1-2; 9 bases fit TRBD1. V was pared by 3 bases and J by 7 bases, with 6 bases of the junction left unmatched. The CDR3 has 14 residues. Germline-derived CDR1 and CDR2 are MNHEY and SMNVEV (reference sequence). DNA of the CDR3: TGTGCCAGCAGTTTTTCGGGACAGGGCTTTGGCTACACCTTC. This gives the protein CASSFSGQGFGYTF.

This rearrangement joins TRBV2 to TRBJ2-5; TRBD2 matches at 11 bases. Germline CDR1 SNHLY, CDR2 FYNNEI. The CDR3 covers 15 residues. The trim removed 7 bases at V and 1 base at J, leaving 5 bases unmatched. The CDR3 nucleotides read TGTGCCAGCAAAGCTAGCGGGGGGTTCCAAGAGACCCAGTACTTC. Translating gives CASKASGGFQETQYF.

The chain is built from TRBV5-1 and TRBJ1-1; D gene unclear. Trimming pared 5 bases from V and 3 bases from J, leaving 20 bases between. Germline CDR1 reads SGHRS; CDR2 reads YFSETQ. The CDR3 covers 16 residues. The CDR3 is CASSPVQWQADTEAFF. Written as DNA, the CDR3 is TGCGCCAGCAGTCCCGTCCAGTGGCAGGCCGACACTGAAGCTTTCTTT.

The chain combines TRBV5-1 with TRBJ2-1; 9 nucleotides align to TRBD2. CDR3 length equals 14 residues. Trimming cost V 5 bases and J 4 bases; bases outside gene matches: 4. Germline-derived CDR1 and CDR2 are SGHRS and YFSETQ. The CDR3 nucleotides are TGCGCCAGCAGAAAGACTAGCGGATACAATGAGCAGTTCTTC. It is translated as CASRKTSGYNEQFF.

This clone was detected only a few times. This chain joins TRBV6-1 and TRBJ1-5; D remains ambiguous. Germline V gene data show CDR1 as MNHNS and CDR2 as SASEGT. The CDR3 is 17 residues long. Deletions cut 4 bases from V and 5 bases from J, with 21 bases between. CDR3 nucleotide sequence: TGTGCCAGCAGTGTAATCTCCGCGCACGCCCCCGATCAGCCCCAGCATTTT. Translation gives CASSVISAHAPDQPQHF.

J is TRBJ2-1 and V is TRBV6-6, with D perhaps TRBD2 (6 bases). V lost 0 bases and J 9 bases, leaving 12 bases between the germline ends. CDR1 is MNHNY and CDR2 is SVGAGI in the germline V gene (reference sequence). This CDR3 is built from 14 residues. CDR3 sequence: CASSYSGPGVEQFF. The CDR3 DNA reads TGTGCCAGCAGTTACTCGGGGCCGGGGGTTGAGCAGTTCTTC.